The 10 T cell receptor beta chains in this list originate from one sample, sequenced in a study of regulatory T cells in long-lasting Graves disease. Construction of the TCR beta libraries employed iRepertoire HTBI primers in conjunction with Arm-PCR of CDR3 regions. MiXCR, run by TCRdb on the multiplex PCR reads, gives a single entry per CDR3 protein. The sample carries 300,000 to 400,000 distinct CDR3 sequences, about 18% recorded once. The time point: newly diagnosed GD, antithyroid drugs for less than 3 months. PBMCs were the source of the RNA used for TCR sequencing. Here the sequenced sample was peripheral blood mononuclear cells (PBMCs), taken at new diagnosis, from a patient treated with antithyroid drugs. These receptors originate from a female donor with Graves disease.

This clonotype has at least ten counts. The V gene is TRBV12-3 or TRBV12-4, the J gene TRBJ2-7; D is uncertain. The CDR3 extends over 13 amino acids. V lost 4 bases, J lost 5 bases, and 12 bases lay in between. The CDR3 nucleotides read TGTGCCAGCAGTTCCTCCGGTCTCCACGAGCAGTACTTC. It specifies CASSSSGLHEQYF.

V and J are TRBV11-3 and TRBJ2-1; TRBD2 matches 8 bases. The CDR3 extends over 16 amino acids. The V segment lost 3 bases and the J segment 2 bases; nucleotides outside the gene matches: 6. Germline CDR1 SGHNT, CDR2 YENEEA. The CDR3 DNA reads TGTGCCAGCAGCTTGTCACCCGGGAGGGCCTACAATGAGCAGTTCTTC. Translation gives CASSLSPGRAYNEQFF.

The table lists this clonotype with a few counts. The gene calls are TRBV5-6 and TRBJ2-7; 7 bases agree with TRBD1. Germline-derived CDR1 and CDR2 are SGHDT and YYEEEE. The trim removed 4 bases at V and 2 bases at J, leaving 6 bases unmatched. There are 14 residues in the CDR3. CDR3 region: CASSPGTDPYEQYF. The CDR3 DNA follows: TGTGCCAGCAGCCCCGGGACAGATCCCTACGAGCAGTACTTC.

The chain is built from TRBV9 and TRBJ2-5, with 7 bases aligning to TRBD1. The germline V gene has CDR1 SGDLS and CDR2 YYNGEE. This CDR3 has 12 residues. J gave up 4 bases and V 4 bases, and 1 base lay outside the gene matches. In DNA, the CDR3 is TGTGCCAGCAGCCGGACAGGAGAGACCCAGTACTTC. Its protein is CASSRTGETQYF.

This clonotype has a handful of counts. The V and J genes are TRBV27 and TRBJ2-2; D uncertain. Germline loops: CDR1 MNHEY, CDR2 SMNVEV (reference sequence). CDR3 length: 14 amino acids. The ends were cut back, 5 bases at V and 3 bases at J, with 10 bases in the middle. CDR3 sequence reads: CASSLYGDTGELFF. The CDR3 DNA reads as TGTGCCAGCAGTCTCTATGGGGACACCGGGGAGCTGTTTTTT.

This clonotype showed up many times. V and J are TRBV20-1 and TRBJ2-7; 7 bases match TRBD2. This CDR3 has 15 amino acids. The germline V gene encodes CDR1 DFQATT and CDR2 SNEGSKA (reference sequence). Trimming cost V 0 bases and J 2 bases; bases outside gene matches: 7. The CDR3 DNA sequence: TGCAGTGCTAGAGATGAGGCTAGCGGCACCTACGAGCAGTACTTC. Encoded protein: CSARDEASGTYEQYF.

This clonotype came up many times. The CDR3 spells CASSFYRGRIDEQYF. The DNA of the CDR3 is TGTGCCAGCAGTTTCTACAGGGGGCGAATCGACGAGCAGTACTTC. The rearrangement joins TRBV28 to TRBJ2-7, with TRBD1 matching over 9 bases. Germline-derived CDR1 and CDR2 are MDHEN and SYDVKM. The CDR3 covers 15 residues. The V gene end was trimmed by 3 bases and the J gene end by 5 bases; junction bases not matched to a gene: 8.

This clonotype was detected many times. The J gene is TRBJ1-6, the V gene TRBV2; D unclear. The germline CDR1 and CDR2 sequences are SNHLY and FYNNEI. V was shortened by 6 bases and J by 7 bases, with 16 bases between the two germline ends. CDR3 length: 15 residues. The CDR3 sequence: CASSQRTFTNSPLHF. For the CDR3, the DNA is TGTGCCAGCAGCCAAAGGACCTTTACGAATTCACCCCTCCACTTT.

This clonotype was counted between two and nine times. The chain uses TRBV20-1 and TRBJ1-2; 7 nucleotides match TRBD1. Trimming removed 0 bases from V and 4 bases from J; junction bases left unmatched: 11. This CDR3 region has 16 residues. CDR1 is DFQATT and CDR2 is SNEGSKA in the germline V gene (reference sequence). This CDR3 is CSARDLTGRRGYGYTF. The CDR3 DNA follows: TGCAGTGCTAGAGATTTGACAGGGCGCCGTGGCTATGGCTACACCTTC.

V and J are TRBV11-2 and TRBJ1-1; D is uncertain. Trimming shortened V by 2 bases and J by 1 base, and 14 bases separated the two germline ends. The CDR3 runs to 16 residues. CDR1 and CDR2 from the germline V gene are SGHAT and FQNNGV. The CDR3 sequence is CASSLTQPPPNTEAFF. CDR3 nucleotide sequence: TGTGCCAGCAGCTTAACACAGCCCCCACCGAACACTGAAGCTTTCTTT.